These 20 T cell receptor beta chains came from one sample sequenced in a study of blood T cell repertoires in COVID-19. The protocol was immunoSEQ multiplex PCR, while the TCRdb copy is restricted to in-frame clones and leaves out a portion. The top ten hold 11% of the sample, which has fewer than 300,000 clones, under 90% seen once. Sequenced input: peripheral blood. Every receptor here comes from a man in his fifties or sixties with COVID-19, enrolled during active disease.

The CDR3 is CASSSPGTGYEQYF. In nucleotides, the CDR3 is TGTGCCAGCAGTTCCCCCGGGACAGGTTACGAGCAGTACTTC. This chain joins TRBV6-5 and TRBJ2-7, with 8 bases identical to TRBD1. This CDR3 is built from 14 residues. With 4 bases clipped from V and 4 bases from J, the junction kept 6 bases outside the gene matches. Germline CDR1 MNHEY, CDR2 SVGAGI.

The chain recombines TRBV9 with TRBJ1-4; weak D call: TRBD1 (5 bases). The germline V gene encodes CDR1 SGDLS and CDR2 YYNGEE. The CDR3 is 15 residues long. With 4 bases removed from V and 3 bases from J, the gap between germline ends came to 13 bases. The CDR3 nucleotides read TGTGCCAGCAGCCCCTATGGGGGGTCTAATGAAAAACTGTTTTTT. Its translation is CASSPYGGSNEKLFF.

The rearrangement links TRBV15 to TRBJ2-1; 9 bases match TRBD2. The CDR3 contains 16 residues. The V segment lost 0 bases and the J segment 5 bases; nucleotides outside the gene matches: 5. Looked up from germline, CDR1 is LNHNV and CDR2 is YYDKDF (reference sequence). CDR3 in amino acids: CATSRDLPSGNNEQFF. The CDR3 coding sequence is TGTGCCACCAGCAGAGATTTGCCTAGCGGGAACAATGAGCAGTTCTTC.

This clone was seen only a few times. V is TRBV5-4 and J is TRBJ2-1, with D perhaps matching TRBD2 (6 bases). Trimming cost V 4 bases and J 9 bases, with 14 bases left between them. The CDR3 extends over 13 amino acids. The germline V gene encodes CDR1 SGHNT and CDR2 YYREEE (reference sequence). The CDR3: CASSGGWGSEQFF. CDR3 DNA sequence: TGTGCCAGCAGCGGAGGGTGGGGCAGTGAGCAGTTCTTC.

This clone was counted a few times. The chain joins TRBV5-1 to TRBJ2-7; TRBD2 aligns across 7 bases. Germline CDR1 SGHRS, CDR2 YFSETQ. V lost 0 bases to trimming and J lost 4 bases; unmatched junction nucleotides: 7. The CDR3 is 15 amino acids. The CDR3 sequence is CASSLGGTTHYEQYF. CDR3 DNA: TGCGCCAGCAGCTTGGGAGGGACTACTCATTACGAGCAGTACTTC.

DNA for the CDR3: TGTGCCAGCAGCTTAATACAGGGGCTAAAAGCTTTCTTT. This translates into CASSLIQGLKAFF. The chain links TRBV7-9 to TRBJ1-1, with 7 bases lining up with TRBD1. This CDR3 has 13 amino acids. CDR1 SEHNR and CDR2 FQNEAQ come from the germline V gene (reference sequence). V gave up 2 bases and J gave up 9 bases; unmatched junction bases: 6.

The chain employs TRBV9 and TRBJ2-1; possible D gene TRBD2, 5 bases. The CDR3 consists of 15 residues. V was pared by 0 bases and J by 8 bases, with 15 bases between. CDR1 is SGDLS, CDR2 YYNGEE, per germline. The CDR3 spells CASSVDVLVQDEQFF. In DNA form, the CDR3 reads TGTGCCAGCAGCGTAGACGTACTAGTTCAGGATGAGCAGTTCTTC.

The rearrangement uses TRBV25-1 and TRBJ1-6; 7 nucleotides align to TRBD1. The CDR3 runs to 14 residues. V shed 6 bases, J shed 5 bases, and the junction held 4 bases outside the gene matches. CDR1 MGHDK and CDR2 SYGVNS come from the germline V gene. This chain's CDR3 is CASRQGSNNSPLHF. As DNA, the CDR3 is TGTGCCAGCAGACAGGGGTCTAATAATTCACCCCTCCACTTT.

The V and J genes are TRBV28 and TRBJ1-5, with D possibly TRBD1 on 5 matching bases. This CDR3 spans 16 amino acids. V was shortened by 3 bases and J by 4 bases, with 16 bases between the two germline ends. In germline, CDR1 is MDHEN, CDR2 SYDVKM. CDR3 nucleotides: TGTGCCAGCAGTTTCGGGACTAATTCCCGAAATCAGCCCCAGCATTTT. This translates into CASSFGTNSRNQPQHF.

This chain uses TRBV7-2 with TRBJ1-1, with 7 bases fitting TRBD1. This CDR3 has 15 residues. The trim removed 5 bases at V and 4 bases at J, leaving 10 bases unmatched. Germline assignment: CDR1 SGHTA and CDR2 FQGNSA. The CDR3 spells CASSPRGQARTEAFF. Here the CDR3 DNA reads TGTGCCAGCAGCCCCAGAGGACAGGCTCGCACTGAAGCTTTCTTT.

Only one count was recorded for this clone. The chain carries TRBV5-1 and TRBJ1-6, with a weak D call TRBD1 (6 bases). This CDR3 spans 15 amino acids. Germline V CDR1 and CDR2: SGHRS, YFSETQ. V lost 0 bases to trimming and J lost 7 bases, with 11 bases between them. The CDR3 bases are TGCGCCAGCAGCTTGGGGGCCCAGGGGAATTCACCCCTCCACTTT. This gives the protein CASSLGAQGNSPLHF.

The chain couples TRBV6-4 to TRBJ2-7, with 9 bases matching TRBD1. The CDR3 contains 15 residues. The J segment lost 0 bases and the V segment lost 4 bases, leaving 4 bases of the junction unmatched. Germline-derived CDR1 and CDR2 are MRHNA and SNTAGT. CDR3 coding DNA: TGTGCCAGCAGTGTCGGACAGGGGAGCTCCTACGAGCAGTACTTC. It is translated as CASSVGQGSSYEQYF.

This chain joins TRBV7-8 and TRBJ1-1; 8 bases align to TRBD1. The length of the CDR3 is 14 residues. V shed 5 bases and J 1 base; nucleotides not matched to a gene: 3. Germline lookup yields CDR1 SGHVS and CDR2 FQNEAQ. Here the CDR3 reads CASSAGQENTEAFF. CDR3 DNA: TGTGCCAGCAGCGCGGGACAGGAGAACACTGAAGCTTTCTTT. Supplemented by reference TRBV7-8 and TRBJ1-1, the full variable domain reads GAGVSQSPRYKVAKRGQDVALRCDPISGHVSLFWYQQALGQGPEFLTYFQNEAQLDKSGLPSDRFFAERPEGSVSTLKIQRTQQEDSAVYLCASSAGQENTEAFFGQGTRLTVV.

The rearrangement joins TRBV30 to TRBJ1-4, with 9 bases that match TRBD1. Germline V gene lookup returns CDR1 GTSNPN and CDR2 SVGIG (reference sequence). The CDR3 extends over 14 amino acids. With 3 bases clipped from V and 8 bases from J, the junction kept 7 bases outside the gene matches. CDR3: CAWSAQGAGEKLFF. Written as DNA, the CDR3 is TGTGCCTGGAGCGCACAGGGGGCAGGGGAAAAACTGTTTTTT.

This clone was observed once. The chain links TRBV3-1 (or the pseudogene TRBV3-2) to TRBJ1-2; D unclear. CDR1 and CDR2 (germline): LGHDT, YNNKEL (reference sequence). V lost 4 bases and J 2 bases, leaving 11 bases between the germline ends. This CDR3 has 14 amino acids. The CDR3 here is CASSRGGKNYGYTF. The CDR3 coding sequence is TGTGCCAGCAGCCGGGGAGGAAAAAACTATGGCTACACCTTC.

J is TRBJ2-7 and V is TRBV24-1; tentatively, D is TRBD2 (7 bases). The CDR3 loop spans 14 amino acids. Looked up from germline, CDR1 is KGHDR and CDR2 is SFDVKD. V was shortened by 5 bases and J by 2 bases, with 12 bases between the two germline ends. The CDR3 here is CATSARGATYEQYF. The CDR3 nucleotides are TGTGCCACCAGTGCCCGGGGGGCTACCTACGAGCAGTACTTC.

The chain is built from TRBV19 and TRBJ2-3; weak D call: TRBD2 (8 bases). Germline V gene sequence: CDR1 LNHDA, CDR2 SQIVND (reference sequence). V was pared by 4 bases and J by 3 bases, with 20 bases between. CDR3 length equals 17 residues. The CDR3 reads CASSTGGRGLGTDTQYF. In DNA form, the CDR3 reads TGTGCCAGTAGTACAGGGGGAAGGGGACTAGGGACAGATACGCAGTATTTT.

The chain links TRBV29-1 to TRBJ2-7; TRBD1 aligns across 7 bases. Trimming took 5 bases from V and 4 from J; bases not matched to a gene: 8. The germline gives CDR1 SQVTM, CDR2 ANQGSEA. This CDR3 comprises 13 residues. The CDR3, as DNA: TGCAGCGTTAGGGACAGTGCGGTTTACGAGCAGTACTTC. Encoded protein: CSVRDSAVYEQYF.

This chain joins TRBV2 and TRBJ1-1; D is unresolved. Germline loops: CDR1 SNHLY, CDR2 FYNNEI. Trimming pared 9 bases from V and 2 bases from J, leaving 13 bases between. This CDR3 comprises 13 residues. The CDR3 DNA follows: TGTGCCAGAACTAAAGAGGTAAACACTGAAGCTTTCTTT. Amino acids: CARTKEVNTEAFF.

A single count supports this clone. The CDR3 spells CASSSTGGTNEKLFF. Here the CDR3 DNA reads TGTGCCAGCAGCTCAACAGGGGGGACTAATGAAAAACTGTTTTTT. The chain employs TRBV7-9 and TRBJ1-4; 8 bases map to TRBD1. The V gene end was trimmed by 4 bases and the J gene end by 2 bases; junction bases not matched to a gene: 3. The CDR3 sequence is 15 residues long. In germline, CDR1 is SEHNR, CDR2 FQNEAQ (reference sequence). The variable domain in full, completed from reference TRBV7-9 and TRBJ1-4, reads DTGVSQNPRHKITKRGQNVTFRCDPISEHNRLYWYRQTLGQGPEFLTYFQNEAQLEKSRLLSDRFSAERPKGSFSTLEIQRTEQGDSAMYLCASSSTGGTNEKLFFGSGTQLSVL.